This T cell receptor (beta chain) was obtained from a study of T cells in women clearing cervical HPV infection. Remarks on this clone: The antigen remains unidentified. The observed sequence ends 3 residues before the CDR3 terminus, with the missing tail filled in from the germline J gene.

Findings and limits, study-wide: Cases carried less TRBV6-7 than controls: 0.11% versus 0.16%. CIN3+ cases had significantly higher TCR repertoire richness than controls, but evenness did not differ.

CDR3 length: 18 amino acids. Germline-derived CDR1 and CDR2 are DFQATT and SNEGSKA (reference sequence). Generated by immunoSEQ multiplex PCR, the TCRdb table keeps only in-frame clones and is missing some. The sample holds 30,000 to 45,000 clones. The TCR was taken from a woman aged 18-70 years with a cervical HPV16 infection that either progressed to CIN3+ or cleared (not recorded which). Sequencing used blood buffy coat. The V gene is TRBV20-1, the J gene TRBJ2-2; D may be TRBD1 (6 bases). The sequenced part of the CDR3 DNA is TGCAGTGCTAGAGATATACACGACTCCGGGACACCTAATGAAAAG. It translates to CSARDIHDSGTPNEK. The whole CDR3 sequence is CSARDIHDSGTPNEKLFF.